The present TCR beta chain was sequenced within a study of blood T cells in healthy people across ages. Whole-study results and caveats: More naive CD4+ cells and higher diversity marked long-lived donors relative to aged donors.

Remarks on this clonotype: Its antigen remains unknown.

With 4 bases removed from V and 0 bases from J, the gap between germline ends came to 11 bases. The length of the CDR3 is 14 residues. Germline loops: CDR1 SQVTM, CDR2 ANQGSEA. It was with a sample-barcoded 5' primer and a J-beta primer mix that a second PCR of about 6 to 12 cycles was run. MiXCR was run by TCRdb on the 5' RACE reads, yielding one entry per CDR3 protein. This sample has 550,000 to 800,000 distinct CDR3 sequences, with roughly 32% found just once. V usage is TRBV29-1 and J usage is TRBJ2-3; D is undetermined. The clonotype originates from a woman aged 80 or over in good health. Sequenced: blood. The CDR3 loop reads CSVVGSASTDTQYF. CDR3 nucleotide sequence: TGCAGCGTTGTGGGGTCAGCTAGCACAGATACGCAGTATTTT.